Here is one T cell receptor beta chain with its context. The antigen is undetermined. The data derive from a study of PD-1 blockade in classical Hodgkin lymphoma. No patient escaped relapse after autologous stem cell transplantation, and brentuximab vedotin exposure varied. Overall study results and limits: With CD4+ cells, TCR diversity rose significantly by C4D1, but not with CD8+ cells.

Only in-frame clones appear in the TCRdb table, and some are missing; sequencing was by immunoSEQ multiplex PCR. Counted here are about 50,000 clones, around 66% occurring once; the ten biggest clones make up 11%. Source: peripheral blood mononuclear cells (PBMCs), taken at baseline. This receptor was identified in a human donor with classical Hodgkin lymphoma.

The CDR3 is CASSILPDYEQYF. In nucleotides, the CDR3 is TGTGCCAGTAGTATCCTTCCTGACTACGAGCAGTACTTC. The chain uses TRBV19 and TRBJ2-7; D is unclear. CDR3 length: 13 amino acids. Germline V gene data show CDR1 as LNHDA and CDR2 as SQIVND (reference sequence). V was cut by 3 bases and J by 3 bases, with 9 bases left in between.